The 28 T cell receptor beta chains presented below share a single source sample, sequenced in a study of blood T cells in healthy people across ages (dated by TCRdb to the mid-2010s). Library preparation employed 5' RACE. TCRdb shows the sequencer as Illumina HiSeq 2500. A second PCR of about 6 to 11 cycles was performed with a sample-barcoded 5' primer and a J-beta primer mix. TCRdb redid the processing of the public reads, applying fastp at Q25 and MiXCR, and retained in-frame beta chains. Each entry merges the rows of one CDR3 protein and shows their most common DNA and genes. In this sample the table shows more than 1,400,000 distinct CDR3 sequences, roughly 40% of which occur a single time. Jointly, the top ten make up approximately 7.9% of the sample. Material: blood. Receptors were obtained from a woman between 18 and 29 years old in good health.

The chain links TRBV12-3 or TRBV12-4 to TRBJ1-2, with D tentatively TRBD1 (6 bases). The CDR3 loop spans 14 amino acids. Trimming took 3 bases from V and 2 from J, leaving 10 bases between them. The DNA of the CDR3 is TGTGCCAGCAGTTTCCAGGGGCCCAACTATGGCTACACCTTC. Residues: CASSFQGPNYGYTF.

This chain uses TRBV30 with TRBJ1-2, with a possible D match to TRBD1 (5 bases). This CDR3 region has 13 residues. Germline CDR1 GTSNPN, CDR2 SVGIG (reference sequence). Trimming removed 0 bases at V and 5 bases at J, with 10 bases between. The CDR3 is CAWSVEGKYGYTF. The CDR3 nucleotides read TGTGCCTGGAGTGTCGAGGGGAAGTATGGCTACACCTTC.

The chain recombines TRBV4-2 with TRBJ2-1, with D possibly being TRBD2 (6 bases). The DNA end is more similar to TRBJ2-7, so the J call may be wrong. The CDR3 loop spans 17 amino acids. Germline V lookup: CDR1 LGHNA, CDR2 YNFKEQ. The CDR3 nucleotides are TGTGCCAGCAGCCAAGAGAGTCTAGCGAGCTCCTACAATGAGCAGTACTTC. This translates into CASSQESLASSYNEQYF.

The chain couples TRBV6-1 to TRBJ2-3; D is possibly TRBD2 (6 bases). The germline CDR1 and CDR2 sequences are MNHNS and SASEGT. The CDR3 totals 13 residues. V lost 10 bases, J lost 2 bases, and 13 bases lay in between. In DNA form, the CDR3 reads TGTGCCATGCAGCGGGCCCACACAGATACGCAGTATTTT. Translating it yields CAMQRAHTDTQYF.

The table lists this clonotype with a few counts. The gene calls are TRBV7-4 and TRBJ2-5; no clear D. V shed 3 bases and J shed 2 bases, with 10 bases lying between them. CDR1 is SGHVT and CDR2 is SQSDAQ in the germline V gene. The CDR3 consists of 14 residues. The CDR3 nucleotides read TGTGCCAGCAGCTTGTTGAGGCAGCAAGAGACCCAGTACTTC. Its protein product is CASSLLRQQETQYF. The full variable domain, in which reference TRBV7-4 and TRBJ2-5 provide the parts outside the CDR3, is GAGVSQSPRYKVAKRGRDVALRCDSISGHVTLYWYRQTLGQGSEVLTYSQSDAQRDKSGRPSGRFSAERPERSVSTLKIQRTEQGDSAVYLCASSLLRQQETQYFGPGTRLLVL.

At least ten counts were recorded for this clonotype. V is TRBV12-3 or TRBV12-4 and J is TRBJ1-2; TRBD1 matches 11 bases. The CDR3 has 14 residues. V trimming: 4 bases; J trimming: 4 bases; junction bases outside the gene matches: 2. The CDR3 nucleotides are TGTGCCAGCAGTTACGGGACAGGGGGCTATGGCTACACCTTC. Its translation: CASSYGTGGYGYTF.

The CDR3 reads CASSPTSGGGLQETQYF. In nucleotides, the CDR3 is TGTGCCAGCAGCCCGACTAGCGGGGGCGGCCTTCAAGAGACCCAGTACTTC. The chain couples TRBV12-3 or TRBV12-4 to TRBJ2-5; 12 positions agree with TRBD2. CDR3 length: 17 amino acids. Germline trimming cut 6 bases from V and 2 bases from J; bases unmatched to any gene: 10.

The CDR3 region is CASSYATMETQYF. The DNA for the CDR3 is TGTGCCAGCAGTTACGCGACTATGGAGACCCAGTACTTC. The chain combines TRBV7-6 with TRBJ2-5, with D possibly matching TRBD2 (5 bases). Germline V gene lookup returns CDR1 SGHVS and CDR2 FNYEAQ. Trimming removed 6 bases from V and 5 bases from J, with 13 bases in between. The CDR3 loop spans 13 amino acids.

This clonotype was seen a few times. V usage is TRBV12-3 or TRBV12-4 and J usage is TRBJ2-7, with 10 bases aligning to TRBD1. The ends lost 9 bases at V and 3 bases at J; junction bases unmatched: 2. CDR3 length: 12 residues. The CDR3 reads CASGQGGYEQYF. For the CDR3, the DNA is TGTGCCAGTGGACAGGGGGGCTACGAGCAGTACTTC.

The chain has TRBV9 and TRBJ2-3; the D gene could be TRBD1 or TRBD2 (5 bases each). Trimming removed 4 bases from V and 2 bases from J, with 14 bases in between. CDR1 is SGDLS, CDR2 YYNGEE, per germline. This CDR3 contains 15 residues. The CDR3 DNA reads as TGTGCCAGCAGCCCCGGGGTAGGGGTCACAGATACGCAGTATTTT. Encoded protein: CASSPGVGVTDTQYF.

This clonotype was picked up one time. The genes are TRBV6-1 and TRBJ1-1, with no clear D. CDR1 is MNHNS, CDR2 SASEGT, per germline. V lost 11 bases, J lost 3 bases, and 7 bases lay in between. The CDR3 is made up of 10 amino acids. CDR3 bases: TGTGCCGGTAGGGACACTGAAGCTTTCTTT. Translating gives CAGRDTEAFF.

This chain uses TRBV21-1 with TRBJ2-1. TRBV21-1 is deemed a pseudogene. The CDR3 runs to 13 residues. Here the CDR3 DNA reads TGTGCCAGCAGCAAAGCGGGGTGGAATGAGCAGTTCTTC. This codes for CASSKAGWNEQFF.

This clonotype was found a few times. The chain combines TRBV3-1 with TRBJ2-7; a weak D match, TRBD1 (5 bases). Germline V CDR1 and CDR2: LGHDT, YNNKEL (reference sequence). The CDR3 extends over 15 amino acids. V lost 1 base and J 5 bases, leaving 15 bases between the germline ends. In nucleotides, the CDR3 is TGTGCCAGCAGCCAAGGAAGTCTAGGGGTCCACGAGCAGTACTTC. Translating it yields CASSQGSLGVHEQYF.

The chain joins TRBV20-1 to TRBJ1-2; D is uncertain. Trimming removed 0 bases from V and 9 bases from J, with 17 bases in between. The germline V gene has CDR1 DFQATT and CDR2 SNEGSKA (reference sequence). The CDR3 is made up of 14 amino acids. The CDR3 loop reads CSARESAIEDRYTF. Written as DNA, the CDR3 is TGCAGTGCTAGAGAATCTGCGATAGAGGATCGCTACACCTTC.

The CDR3 region has the DNA TGTGCCAGCAGCTTAGAACAGGGGGGATCCTACGAGCAGTACTTC. This sequence encodes CASSLEQGGSYEQYF. The V gene is TRBV11-2, the J gene TRBJ2-7, with TRBD1 matching over 8 bases. The V gene end was trimmed by 0 bases and the J gene end by 1 base; junction bases not matched to a gene: 2. CDR3 size: 15 residues. Germline V gene lookup returns CDR1 SGHAT and CDR2 FQNNGV.

This clonotype was observed a few times. The chain combines TRBV7-6 with TRBJ2-3, with 7 bases fitting TRBD2. The J segment lost 1 base and the V segment lost 8 bases, leaving 6 bases of the junction unmatched. Germline values: CDR1 SGHVS, CDR2 FNYEAQ. The CDR3 extends over 14 amino acids. This chain's CDR3 is CASGEGRGTDTQYF. The CDR3 nucleotides read TGTGCCAGCGGGGAGGGCCGGGGCACAGATACGCAGTATTTT.

Comment on this clonotype: An end of the junction does not agree with germline; a read error may underlie this. DNA of the CDR3: TGTGCCAGCAGTGACTCTGTCAGCGATACTGAGGCTTTCTTT. It yields the protein CASSDSVSDTEAFF. V is TRBV6-6 and J is TRBJ1-1; no clear D gene. Germline CDR1 and CDR2: MNHNY and SVGAGI (reference sequence). CDR3 size: 14 residues.

This rearrangement joins TRBV25-1 to TRBJ2-3; the D call may be TRBD1 or TRBD2 (5 bases each). The CDR3 runs 13 residues. The germline V gene encodes CDR1 MGHDK and CDR2 SYGVNS. The V and J ends lost 11 bases and 6 bases respectively, with 18 bases between them. CDR3 sequence reads: CAYPGPSGDTQYF. In DNA, the CDR3 is TGTGCCTATCCGGGACCGTCGGGGGATACGCAGTATTTT.

This clonotype appeared a few times. The gene calls are TRBV6-2 or TRBV6-3 and TRBJ2-1, with 7 bases identical to TRBD1. Germline V CDR1 and CDR2: MNHEY, SVGEGT. The CDR3 loop spans 12 amino acids. The V segment lost 5 bases and the J segment 10 bases; nucleotides outside the gene matches: 5. The CDR3 loop is CASSRQGFEQFF. CDR3 sequence (DNA): TGTGCCAGCAGTCGACAGGGATTCGAGCAGTTCTTC.

The chain combines TRBV5-1 with TRBJ2-5; 7 bases are shared with TRBD1. CDR1 is SGHRS, CDR2 YFSETQ, per germline. The J segment lost 11 bases and the V segment lost 3 bases, leaving 7 bases of the junction unmatched. CDR3 size: 12 residues. CDR3 in DNA: TGCGCCAGCAGCTCCGACAGGGTTTGGCAGTACTTC. It yields the protein CASSSDRVWQYF.

The chain couples TRBV29-1 to TRBJ2-5; D remains ambiguous. The V end was cut by 1 base, the J end by 3 bases, with 9 bases between. Germline values: CDR1 SQVTM, CDR2 ANQGSEA. This CDR3 comprises 13 residues. CDR3 sequence (DNA): TGCAGCGTTGAAGCGCCGGGCGAAGAGACCCAGTACTTC. Residues: CSVEAPGEETQYF.

This chain connects TRBV2 to TRBJ1-2, with 8 positions matching TRBD1. V lost 2 bases and J lost 2; bases outside the gene matches: 4. The CDR3 contains 15 residues. Germline CDR1 is SNHLY and CDR2 is FYNNEI. The DNA for the CDR3 is TGTGCCAGCAGTGAATCTGGACAGGGCAACTATGGCTACACCTTC. It translates to CASSESGQGNYGYTF.

This clonotype was counted only a few times. This rearrangement joins TRBV18 to TRBJ1-4; D is ambiguous. Trimming took off 1 base at V and 6 bases at J, with 6 bases between the two ends. Germline lookup yields CDR1 KGHSH and CDR2 LQKENI. This CDR3 spans 13 amino acids. The CDR3 nucleotides are TGTGCCAGCTCACCACTGGGCTATGAAAAACTGTTTTTT. Encoded protein: CASSPLGYEKLFF.

V gene TRBV25-1 combines with J gene TRBJ2-7, with TRBD2 matching over 11 bases. CDR1 and CDR2 from the germline V gene are MGHDK and SYGVNS. The CDR3 sequence is 15 residues long. Losses at the gene ends were 8 bases for V and 5 bases for J; bases not matched to a gene: 11. Here the CDR3 reads CASATVAGGDHEQYF. DNA for the CDR3: TGTGCCAGCGCCACCGTAGCGGGAGGGGACCACGAGCAGTACTTC.

Points on this clonotype: The junction departs from the called germline gene at one end, perhaps through a read error. This chain joins TRBV4-1 and TRBJ2-7; no reliable D call. The CDR3 length is 16 residues. Germline loops: CDR1 MGHRA, CDR2 YSYEKL. The CDR3 here is CAGSQDLALNSYEQYF. The CDR3 DNA sequence: TGCGCCGGCAGCCAAGATTTGGCTTTAAACTCCTACGAGCAGTACTTC.

The rearrangement uses TRBV27 and TRBJ2-1; 7 bases agree with TRBD1. This CDR3 comprises 15 residues. Germline V gene lookup returns CDR1 MNHEY and CDR2 SMNVEV (reference sequence). With V trimmed by 7 bases and J by 4 bases, 10 bases remained unmatched. This CDR3 reads CASTLRQGPYNEQFF. DNA of the CDR3: TGTGCCAGCACCCTCAGACAGGGCCCTTACAATGAGCAGTTCTTC.

The chain links TRBV7-3 to TRBJ2-1; D possibly corresponds to TRBD1 (6 bases). Trimming removed 2 bases from V and 9 bases from J, with 17 bases in between. Per the germline V gene, CDR1 is SGHTA and CDR2 is FQGTGA. The CDR3 runs to 15 residues. Here the CDR3 DNA reads TGTGCCAGCAGCTTAGGGGGCAGGGATCCGGGTGAGCAGTTCTTC. It is translated as CASSLGGRDPGEQFF.

This clonotype appeared many times. The CDR3: CAISSSGSGDTQYF. In DNA, the CDR3 is TGTGCCATCTCGAGTAGCGGGAGTGGAGATACGCAGTATTTT. The chain is built from TRBV10-3 and TRBJ2-3; 9 nucleotides agree with TRBD2. Trimming removed 8 bases from V and 5 bases from J; junction bases left unmatched: 8. Germline CDR1 reads ENHRY; CDR2 reads SYGVKD. This CDR3 is 14 amino acids long.